This entry lists 10 T cell receptor beta chains sequenced from one sample in a study of blood T cell repertoires in COVID-19. Using immunoSEQ multiplex PCR, the repertoire was profiled, and TCRdb retains in-frame clones only, with some absent. Of 250,000 to 350,000 clones in the sample, 80% to 90% were seen once. Sequencing was done on a sample of PBMCs or T cells enriched from blood (not recorded which). The receptors shown here come from a woman aged 25 to 45 who had recovered from COVID-19.

The gene calls are TRBV28 and TRBJ1-6; D is perhaps TRBD1 (5 bases). Trimming removed 3 bases from V and 10 bases from J, with 13 bases in between. Germline values: CDR1 MDHEN, CDR2 SYDVKM. The CDR3 spans 14 residues. The CDR3 here is CASSFGQGTSPLHF. The CDR3 nucleotides are TGTGCCAGCAGTTTTGGGCAGGGCACATCACCCCTCCACTTT.

This rearrangement joins TRBV30 to TRBJ1-4, with D perhaps TRBD1 (5 bases). Germline values: CDR1 GTSNPN, CDR2 SVGIG (reference sequence). CDR3 length: 18 residues. V lost 0 bases, J lost 3 bases, and 20 bases lay in between. The CDR3 DNA follows: TGTGCCTGGAGTGTACGAAGGGGCAGTCGGAGGGCTAATGAAAAACTGTTTTTT. It encodes CAWSVRRGSRRANEKLFF.

The rearrangement links TRBV12-5 to TRBJ1-1; 9 bases line up with TRBD1. Germline CDR1 is LGHNT and CDR2 is FRNRAP. Trimming removed 6 bases from V and 11 bases from J; junction bases left unmatched: 7. The CDR3 has 12 residues. As DNA, the CDR3 is TGTGCTAGTGGCCTCGGGACAGGGTCGGCTTTCTTT. Its translation: CASGLGTGSAFF.

The J gene is TRBJ2-3, the V gene TRBV29-1, with D possibly TRBD1 on 7 matching bases. The V gene's germline CDR1 is SQVTM and CDR2 ANQGSEA. This CDR3 has 14 residues. Trimming shortened V by 6 bases and J by 2 bases, and 15 bases separated the two germline ends. CDR3 region: CSVGGQQITDTQYF. In DNA, the CDR3 is TGCAGCGTGGGGGGACAGCAAATCACAGATACGCAGTATTTT.

The V and J genes are TRBV21-1 and TRBJ1-2; the DNA was not used to check the table's D call, TRBD1. TRBV21-1 is a recognized pseudogene. CDR3 length equals 18 residues. The CDR3 DNA reads as TGTGCCAGCAGCAAAGACCGGGACAGGGGTTCTGGGTTGGGTGGCTACACCTTC. It translates to CASSKDRDRGSGLGGYTF.

This chain links TRBV28 with TRBJ1-1; 8 bases match TRBD1. In germline, CDR1 is MDHEN, CDR2 SYDVKM. The CDR3 totals 16 residues. Trimming cost V 2 bases and J 5 bases; bases outside gene matches: 10. CDR3 region: CASSLKVAGGRTEAFF. The DNA for the CDR3 is TGTGCCAGCAGTTTAAAGGTGGCAGGGGGCCGGACTGAAGCTTTCTTT. The complete variable domain, with remaining parts taken from reference TRBV28 and TRBJ1-1, reads DVKVTQSSRYLVKRTGEKVFLECVQDMDHENMFWYRQDPGLGLRLIYFSYDVKMKEKGDIPEGYSVSREKKERFSLILESASTNQTSMYLCASSLKVAGGRTEAFFGQGTRLTVV.

The gene calls are TRBV7-9 and TRBJ1-5, with unresolved D. V dropped 7 bases and J dropped 4 bases, with 17 bases sitting between them. Germline V gene lookup returns CDR1 SEHNR and CDR2 FQNEAQ (reference sequence). The CDR3 runs 15 residues. CDR3 sequence (DNA): TGTGCCAGCACCGCCGGGGTGCCTCCAAATCAGCCCCAGCATTTT. Encoded protein: CASTAGVPPNQPQHF.

The chain joins TRBV7-6 to TRBJ2-7, with 10 bases fitting TRBD1. The V gene end was trimmed by 5 bases and the J gene end by 3 bases; junction bases not matched to a gene: 7. This CDR3 contains 15 residues. Germline CDR1 SGHVS, CDR2 FNYEAQ. In nucleotides, the CDR3 is TGTGCCAGCAGCCCTGGGACAGGGGTATACTACGAGCAGTACTTC. This encodes CASSPGTGVYYEQYF.

V usage is TRBV20-1 and J usage is TRBJ2-1, with D perhaps TRBD2 (5 bases). The CDR3 contains 11 residues. The V gene lost 6 bases and the J gene lost 5 bases, with 8 bases spanning the gap. CDR1 and CDR2 (germline): DFQATT, SNEGSKA (reference sequence). CDR3 region: CSAGNHNEQFF. The CDR3 nucleotides are TGCAGTGCCGGGAACCACAATGAGCAGTTCTTC.

The chain uses TRBV5-1 and TRBJ2-1; 7 bases map to TRBD2. Germline lookup yields CDR1 SGHRS and CDR2 YFSETQ. V shed 0 bases and J 8 bases; nucleotides not matched to a gene: 14. The CDR3 sequence is 17 residues long. This chain's CDR3 is CASSLDPTSSGVDEQFF. DNA of the CDR3: TGCGCCAGCAGCTTGGACCCGACTAGCTCGGGAGTGGATGAGCAGTTCTTC.